What follows are 21 T cell receptor beta chains derived from one specimen sequenced in a study of blood T cell repertoires in COVID-19. TCRdb's table, derived via immunoSEQ multiplex PCR, lists solely in-frame clones and lacks some. The sample consists of 90,000 to 110,000 clones, roughly 88% of them appearing once. The material sequenced was peripheral blood. Receptors originate from a woman older than 75 with active or convalescent COVID-19.

This clone was seen a few times. The chain employs TRBV4-2 and TRBJ1-2; no clear D gene. CDR3 length equals 14 residues. V lost 1 base and J lost 7, with 13 bases in between. Germline V gene sequence: CDR1 LGHNA, CDR2 YNFKEQ. The CDR3 region is CASSQAGKGGGYTF. CDR3 DNA sequence: TGTGCCAGCAGCCAAGCAGGTAAAGGTGGTGGCTACACCTTC.

The V and J genes are TRBV30 and TRBJ2-5, with TRBD1 matching over 8 bases. V lost 3 bases and J lost 0; bases outside the gene matches: 0. The CDR3 length is 13 residues. Germline V CDR1 and CDR2: GTSNPN, SVGIG (reference sequence). The CDR3 region has the DNA TGTGCCTGGAGCAGGGGGCACCAAGAGACCCAGTACTTC. It translates to CAWSRGHQETQYF.

The chain employs TRBV9 and TRBJ2-1, with TRBD2 matching over 8 bases. The CDR3 sequence is 15 residues long. Germline lookup yields CDR1 SGDLS and CDR2 YYNGEE. Trimming cost V 2 bases and J 4 bases; bases outside gene matches: 5. In nucleotides, the CDR3 is TGTGCCAGCAGCGTGGCCGGGACTAGATACAATGAGCAGTTCTTC. It translates to CASSVAGTRYNEQFF.

This clone is a singleton in its sample. The genes are TRBV7-2 and TRBJ2-7; TRBD1 agrees at 9 bases. The CDR3 spans 16 residues. Looked up from germline, CDR1 is SGHTA and CDR2 is FQGNSA. J was trimmed by 4 bases and V by 5 bases; bases with no gene match: 12. CDR3 in amino acids: CASSPSLGTGSYEQYF. The DNA for the CDR3 is TGTGCCAGCAGCCCCAGCCTCGGGACAGGGTCATACGAGCAGTACTTC.

The CDR3 coding sequence is TGCAGCGCGGGACCTACTCAGGGCTATGGCTACACCTTC. Translating it yields CSAGPTQGYGYTF. The rearrangement joins TRBV29-1 to TRBJ1-2, with D perhaps matching TRBD1 (5 bases). Trimming left V 7 bases short and J 4 bases short, with 16 bases between. This CDR3 has 13 residues. Per germline, CDR1 SQVTM and CDR2 ANQGSEA.

This chain links TRBV5-4 with TRBJ2-3; the D gene is possibly TRBD2 (5 bases). Germline loops: CDR1 SGHNT, CDR2 YYREEE (reference sequence). This CDR3 has 13 amino acids. V was trimmed by 1 base and J by 3 bases, leaving 6 bases between them. The CDR3 DNA sequence: TGTGCCAGCAGCTTGACTAGAACAGATACGCAGTATTTT. Amino acid sequence: CASSLTRTDTQYF.

The CDR3 DNA reads TGTGCCAGTAGTATCAGCACAGGAATGGGCGAGCAGTTCTTC. As protein: CASSISTGMGEQFF. The chain combines TRBV19 with TRBJ2-1; maybe TRBD1 (5 bases). The ends were cut back, 3 bases at V and 10 bases at J, with 16 bases in the middle. The V gene's germline CDR1 is LNHDA and CDR2 SQIVND (reference sequence). CDR3 size: 14 residues.

CDR3 bases: TGTGCCAGCGAGACAAACACAGATACGCAGTATTTT. This encodes CASETNTDTQYF. The rearrangement uses TRBV2 and TRBJ2-3, with D uncertain. Germline-derived CDR1 and CDR2 are SNHLY and FYNNEI. V lost 8 bases and J 2 bases, leaving 8 bases between the germline ends. The CDR3 is made up of 12 amino acids.

This clone turned up a few times. The V and J genes are TRBV9 and TRBJ1-2; 9 bases are shared with TRBD1. Trimming removed 3 bases from V and 4 bases from J; junction bases left unmatched: 7. Germline lookup yields CDR1 SGDLS and CDR2 YYNGEE. This CDR3 has 15 residues. The CDR3 reads CASSAQGAQGYGYTF. The CDR3, as DNA: TGTGCCAGCAGCGCACAGGGGGCGCAGGGCTATGGCTACACCTTC.

V usage is TRBV2 and J usage is TRBJ1-1; 7 positions match TRBD1. The CDR3 totals 14 residues. Trimming took 6 bases from V and 1 from J; bases not matched to a gene: 5. CDR1 is SNHLY and CDR2 is FYNNEI in the germline V gene. The CDR3 DNA sequence: TGTGCCAGCAGAGTGACAGGGCAGAACACTGAAGCTTTCTTT. Translating it yields CASRVTGQNTEAFF.

The V and J genes are TRBV28 and TRBJ2-7; 15 nucleotides align to TRBD2. The junction had 7 bases not matched to a gene; V was cut back by 7 bases and J by 3 bases. This CDR3 comprises 16 residues. From germline, CDR1 is MDHEN and CDR2 SYDVKM. CDR3 in DNA: TGTGCCAGCATTGGACTAGCGGGAGGGAGGGGCTACGAGCAGTACTTC. Its protein is CASIGLAGGRGYEQYF.

The chain is built from TRBV25-1 and TRBJ2-5, with 7 bases aligning to TRBD1. The V and J ends lost 6 bases and 1 base, in that order; junction bases with no gene match: 8. CDR3 length: 15 amino acids. CDR1 is MGHDK, CDR2 SYGVNS, per germline. CDR3 sequence reads: CASSRMDRLQETQYF. As DNA, the CDR3 is TGTGCCAGCAGCCGAATGGACAGGCTCCAAGAGACCCAGTACTTC.

This chain uses TRBV6-5 with TRBJ1-1; D remains unclear. The CDR3 spans 15 residues. Germline lookup yields CDR1 MNHEY and CDR2 SVGAGI. The V and J ends lost 2 bases and 0 bases respectively, with 10 bases between them. As DNA, the CDR3 is TGTGCCAGCAGTTACAACACATTCATGAACACTGAAGCTTTCTTT. It encodes CASSYNTFMNTEAFF.

This rearrangement joins TRBV7-9 to TRBJ2-2; D possibly corresponds to TRBD1 (6 bases). Germline CDR1 SEHNR, CDR2 FQNEAQ (reference sequence). V was trimmed by 4 bases and J by 6 bases, leaving 9 bases between them. The CDR3 consists of 13 residues. The CDR3, as DNA: TGTGCCAGCAGCTCACAGGGCTCCGGGGAGCTGTTTTTT. This sequence encodes CASSSQGSGELFF. The full variable domain, rest sourced from reference TRBV7-9 and TRBJ2-2, is DTGVSQNPRHKITKRGQNVTFRCDPISEHNRLYWYRQTLGQGPEFLTYFQNEAQLEKSRLLSDRFSAERPKGSFSTLEIQRTEQGDSAMYLCASSSQGSGELFFGEGSRLTVL.

The chain has TRBV6-5 and TRBJ1-2, with 8 nucleotides matching TRBD1. In germline, CDR1 is MNHEY, CDR2 SVGAGI. V shed 5 bases, J shed 4 bases, and the junction held 3 bases outside the gene matches. This CDR3 contains 13 residues. The CDR3 loop is CASSPTGGYGYTF. The DNA for the CDR3 is TGTGCCAGCAGTCCTACAGGGGGCTATGGCTACACCTTC.

CDR3 sequence: CASSSRGVGPAFF. In DNA form, the CDR3 reads TGTGCCAGCAGTTCACGGGGGGTCGGACCGGCTTTCTTT. The chain has TRBV27 and TRBJ1-1; tentative D call: TRBD1 (5 bases). The CDR3 is 13 amino acids. Germline V gene sequence: CDR1 MNHEY, CDR2 SMNVEV (reference sequence). V dropped 4 bases and J dropped 11 bases, with 17 bases sitting between them.

The chain carries TRBV28 and TRBJ1-1; no clear D gene. Germline-derived CDR1 and CDR2 are MDHEN and SYDVKM. The V end was cut by 5 bases, the J end by 8 bases, with 12 bases between. The CDR3 is 12 residues long. CDR3 sequence reads: CASSTIIREAFF. The CDR3 nucleotides are TGTGCCAGCAGTACTATTATACGGGAAGCTTTCTTT.

This clone came up once. The rearrangement joins TRBV5-4 to TRBJ2-2, with 12 bases lining up with TRBD1. CDR1 is SGHNT, CDR2 YYREEE, per germline (reference sequence). With V trimmed by 4 bases and J by 4 bases, 8 bases remained unmatched. The CDR3 totals 17 residues. CDR3 sequence: CASSGGQGAGITGELFF. In DNA form, the CDR3 reads TGTGCCAGCAGCGGGGGACAGGGGGCTGGGATCACCGGGGAGCTGTTTTTT.

The CDR3 sequence: CSASPGGPFGANVLTF. Written as DNA, the CDR3 is TGCAGTGCTAGTCCGGGAGGGCCTTTTGGGGCCAACGTCCTGACTTTC. The chain uses TRBV20-1 and TRBJ2-6, with 8 bases that match TRBD2. Germline values: CDR1 DFQATT, CDR2 SNEGSKA (reference sequence). J gave up 3 bases and V 3 bases, and 7 bases lay outside the gene matches. The CDR3 sequence is 16 residues long.

The chain joins TRBV5-8 to TRBJ1-1; TRBD1 might be the D (5 bases). Trimming took off 0 bases at V and 6 bases at J, with 12 bases between the two ends. The CDR3 covers 14 residues. Germline CDR1 and CDR2: SGHTS and YDEGEE. The CDR3 is CASSLVHRGAEAFF. In DNA form, the CDR3 reads TGTGCCAGCAGCTTGGTACATAGGGGTGCTGAAGCTTTCTTT. Filled out from reference TRBV5-8 and TRBJ1-1, the complete variable domain reads EAGVTQSPTHLIKTRGQQATLRCSPISGHTSVYWYQQALGLGLQFLLWYDEGEERNRGNFPPRFSGRQFPNYSSELNVNALELEDSALYLCASSLVHRGAEAFFGQGTRLTVV.

This clone was detected a few times. The chain carries TRBV27 and TRBJ2-7, with a possible D match to TRBD1 (5 bases). Trimming left V 6 bases short and J 6 bases short, with 15 bases between. The CDR3 sequence is 13 residues long. Per germline, CDR1 MNHEY and CDR2 SMNVEV (reference sequence). CDR3 sequence: CASRPQGTLEQYF. The DNA of the CDR3 is TGTGCCAGCAGACCTCAGGGTACTCTCGAGCAGTACTTC.